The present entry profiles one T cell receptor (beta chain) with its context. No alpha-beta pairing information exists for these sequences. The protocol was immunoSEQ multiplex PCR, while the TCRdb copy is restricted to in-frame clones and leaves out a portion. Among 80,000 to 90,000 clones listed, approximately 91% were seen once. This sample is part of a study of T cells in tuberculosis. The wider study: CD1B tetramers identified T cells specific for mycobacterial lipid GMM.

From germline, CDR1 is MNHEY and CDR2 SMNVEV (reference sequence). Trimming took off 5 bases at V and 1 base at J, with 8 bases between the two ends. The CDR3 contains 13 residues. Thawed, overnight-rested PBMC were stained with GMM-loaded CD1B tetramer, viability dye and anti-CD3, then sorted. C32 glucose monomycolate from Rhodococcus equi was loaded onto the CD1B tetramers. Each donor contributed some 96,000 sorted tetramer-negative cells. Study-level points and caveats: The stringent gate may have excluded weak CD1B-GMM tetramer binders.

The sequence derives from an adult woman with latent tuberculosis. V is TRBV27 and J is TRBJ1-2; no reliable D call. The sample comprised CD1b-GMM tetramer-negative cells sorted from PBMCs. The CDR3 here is CASSNQVNYGYTF. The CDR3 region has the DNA TGTGCCAGCAGTAACCAGGTTAACTATGGCTACACCTTC.